The 32 T cell receptor beta chains given below trace back to one sample, sequenced in a study of T-cell reconstitution after alpha-beta-depleted transplantation in children. Preparing the TCRbeta library involved the use of unique molecular identifiers. TCRdb used MiXCR to reprocess the PCR reads, holding one entry per CDR3 protein. The table shows roughly 160,000 distinct CDR3 sequences, with over 8.5% occurring only once. The material was PBMCs, obtained before TCRalphabeta/CD19-depleted stem cell transplant. The receptors were sampled from a boy aged 2 to 9 with acute myeloid leukemia, due to receive a stem cell transplant.

This clonotype was observed many times. The J gene is TRBJ1-1, the V gene TRBV29-1; 9 bases are shared with TRBD1. The J segment lost 5 bases and the V segment lost 7 bases, leaving 2 bases of the junction unmatched. The CDR3 is 11 amino acids. Germline lookup yields CDR1 SQVTM and CDR2 ANQGSEA. CDR3 amino acids: CSGDRETEAFF. In nucleotides, the CDR3 is TGCAGCGGGGACAGGGAGACTGAAGCTTTCTTT.

In this sample, this clonotype turned up many times. This sequence joins TRBV4-1 and TRBJ1-2, with TRBD1 identical over 8 bases. CDR1 and CDR2 (germline): MGHRA, YSYEKL. With 4 bases clipped from V and 3 bases from J, the junction kept 1 base outside the gene matches. CDR3 length equals 13 residues. CDR3 nucleotides: TGCGCCAGCAGCCCGACAGGGGACTATGGCTACACCTTC. This gives the protein CASSPTGDYGYTF.

This clonotype was recorded at least ten times. The rearrangement uses TRBV20-1 and TRBJ1-4; D remains unclear. The CDR3 sequence is 13 residues long. V lost 1 base, J lost 5 bases, and 8 bases lay in between. In germline, CDR1 is DFQATT, CDR2 SNEGSKA (reference sequence). The DNA for the CDR3 is TGCAGTGCTAGAGGAGGACGCAATGAAAAACTGTTTTTT. It translates to CSARGGRNEKLFF.

With regard to this clonotype: One end of the junction fails to match germline, which may point to a read error. The chain is built from TRBV3-1 and TRBJ2-1, with TRBD2 identical over 10 bases. The CDR3 spans 17 residues. The germline V gene has CDR1 LGHDT and CDR2 YNNKEL (reference sequence). The CDR3 sequence: CATSQAFSGGLNNEQFF. The CDR3 coding sequence is TGTGCCACCAGCCAAGCTTTTAGCGGGGGGCTAAACAATGAGCAGTTCTTC.

This clonotype has at least ten counts. The chain employs TRBV20-1 and TRBJ1-5; perhaps TRBD1 as D (6 bases). CDR1 DFQATT and CDR2 SNEGSKA come from the germline V gene (reference sequence). Trimming removed 7 bases at V and 0 bases at J, with 10 bases between. The CDR3 is 13 residues long. CDR3 sequence reads: CSGQEDSNQPQHF. Written as DNA, the CDR3 is TGCAGTGGACAGGAGGATAGCAATCAGCCCCAGCATTTT.

This clonotype was counted ten times or more. The chain is built from TRBV5-5 and TRBJ2-1; TRBD2 matches 10 bases. With V trimmed by 0 bases and J by 4 bases, 4 bases remained unmatched. Germline-derived CDR1 and CDR2 are SGHKS and YYEKEE (reference sequence). This CDR3 contains 16 residues. The CDR3: CASSLVGTSEYNEQFF. In DNA, the CDR3 is TGTGCCAGCAGCTTGGTTGGGACTAGCGAGTACAATGAGCAGTTCTTC. Supplemented by reference TRBV5-5 and TRBJ2-1, the full variable domain reads DAGVTQSPTHLIKTRGQQVTLRCSPISGHKSVSWYQQVLGQGPQFIFQYYEKEERGRGNFPDRFSARQFPNYSSELNVNALLLGDSALYLCASSLVGTSEYNEQFFGPGTRLTVL.

The CDR3 loop reads CASSELEKLFF. The CDR3 nucleotides read TGTGCCAGCAGTGAACTCGAAAAACTGTTTTTT. The chain employs TRBV6-1 and TRBJ1-4; D uncertain. CDR1 MNHNS and CDR2 SASEGT come from the germline V gene. The V end was cut by 2 bases, the J end by 8 bases, with 3 bases between. This CDR3 spans 11 amino acids.

This clonotype showed up many times. This chain uses TRBV15 with TRBJ2-2; 12 nucleotides match TRBD2. The CDR3 consists of 18 residues. With 5 bases clipped from V and 3 bases from J, the junction kept 10 bases outside the gene matches. Germline CDR1 is LNHNV and CDR2 is YYDKDF (reference sequence). CDR3 nucleotide sequence: TGTGCCACCAGCCCTTCCTGGACTAGCGGGGACTACACCGGGGAGCTGTTTTTT. Protein sequence: CATSPSWTSGDYTGELFF.

This clonotype was counted ten times or more. The chain has TRBV5-6 and TRBJ2-7, with 10 bases lining up with TRBD1. Germline CDR1 SGHDT, CDR2 YYEEEE. J lost 6 bases, V lost 4 bases, and 7 bases had no gene match. The CDR3 is 14 residues long. DNA for the CDR3: TGTGCCAGCAGCCCCCGGACAGGGGGTCTCGAGCAGTACTTC. Translation gives CASSPRTGGLEQYF.

This clonotype was counted at least ten times. The V gene is TRBV6-1, the J gene TRBJ1-3, with D possibly being TRBD1 (5 bases). V shed 4 bases and J shed 2 bases, with 9 bases lying between them. Germline V lookup: CDR1 MNHNS, CDR2 SASEGT. The CDR3 contains 14 residues. The CDR3 sequence is CASSAGTAGNTIYF. The CDR3 DNA is TGTGCCAGCAGTGCCGGGACGGCTGGAAACACCATATATTTT.

This clonotype was detected ten times or more. The chain has TRBV20-1 and TRBJ1-2; 12 bases match TRBD1. This CDR3 comprises 13 residues. The J segment lost 7 bases and the V segment lost 5 bases, leaving 5 bases of the junction unmatched. The germline CDR1 and CDR2 sequences are DFQATT and SNEGSKA (reference sequence). CDR3 in DNA: TGCAGTGCTGAGGGACAGGGGGCTCGTGGCTACACCTTC. Translated: CSAEGQGARGYTF.

The table lists this clonotype with many counts. The chain combines TRBV7-6 with TRBJ2-2; 8 positions agree with TRBD2. Germline values: CDR1 SGHVS, CDR2 FNYEAQ. V shed 8 bases, J shed 1 base, and the junction held 9 bases outside the gene matches. CDR3 length: 16 residues. The chain's CDR3 is CASRTAGEGNTGELFF. CDR3 nucleotides: TGTGCCAGCCGTACAGCGGGGGAAGGGAACACCGGGGAGCTGTTTTTT.

There are many counts of this clonotype. The chain uses TRBV20-1 and TRBJ1-1; D is perhaps TRBD1 (5 bases). Germline CDR1 is DFQATT and CDR2 is SNEGSKA (reference sequence). Deletions cut 2 bases from V and 1 base from J, with 14 bases between. CDR3 length equals 15 residues. The CDR3 sequence: CSARFGGNSNTEAFF. The CDR3 nucleotides read TGCAGTGCTAGATTTGGGGGGAATTCGAACACTGAAGCTTTCTTT.

The table lists this clonotype with many counts. The chain links TRBV7-2 to TRBJ1-1; TRBD1 might be the D (5 bases). The V end lost 5 bases, the J end lost 1 base, and 11 bases lay between the germline ends. The germline V gene encodes CDR1 SGHTA and CDR2 FQGNSA. This CDR3 spans 14 amino acids. The CDR3 sequence is CASSLMQGNTEAFF. CDR3 sequence (DNA): TGTGCCAGCAGCCTCATGCAGGGGAACACTGAAGCTTTCTTT. The full variable domain, completed using reference TRBV7-2 and TRBJ1-1, is GAGVSQSPSNKVTEKGKDVELRCDPISGHTALYWYRQSLGQGLEFLIYFQGNSAPDKSGLPSDRFSAERTGGSVSTLTIQRTQQEDSAVYLCASSLMQGNTEAFFGQGTRLTVV.

In the case of this clonotype: A much bigger clone sits one base away, suggesting this may be a read error. The chain combines TRBV6-5 with TRBJ1-1; 8 bases map to TRBD1. Trimming took 2 bases from V and 10 from J; bases not matched to a gene: 3. The CDR3 consists of 12 residues. The germline CDR1 and CDR2 sequences are MNHEY and SVGAGI. CDR3 in DNA: TGTGCCAGCAGTTACACCGGACAGGGAGCTTTCTTT. As protein: CASSYTGQGAFF.

This clonotype occurred many times. The V call is TRBV20-1, the J call TRBJ2-1; 7 bases align to TRBD2. This CDR3 contains 16 residues. Unmatched junction bases numbered 15, after V lost 5 bases and J lost 5 bases. Looked up from germline, CDR1 is DFQATT and CDR2 is SNEGSKA (reference sequence). In DNA, the CDR3 is TGCAGTGCTGGGAGCCTCGGGGCGGGAGCACACAATGAGCAGTTCTTC. Translated: CSAGSLGAGAHNEQFF.

This clonotype was observed at least ten times. The chain is built from TRBV6-1 and TRBJ2-3, with D possibly TRBD1 on 6 matching bases. The CDR3 is 12 amino acids. Trimming removed 6 bases from V and 7 bases from J, with 11 bases in between. Germline V CDR1 and CDR2: MNHNS, SASEGT. CDR3 amino acids: CASRGQTNTQYF. In nucleotides, the CDR3 is TGTGCCAGCAGAGGACAGACCAATACGCAGTATTTT.

V usage is TRBV12-3 or TRBV12-4 and J usage is TRBJ1-6; 7 bases agree with TRBD1. This CDR3 is built from 16 residues. The V and J ends lost 2 bases and 10 bases, in that order; junction bases with no gene match: 11. The CDR3: CASSLMGQSIGSPLHF. DNA for the CDR3: TGTGCCAGCAGTTTAATGGGACAGTCAATAGGATCACCCCTCCACTTT.

The V and J genes are TRBV5-1 and TRBJ2-6, with D unresolved. The germline gives CDR1 SGHRS, CDR2 YFSETQ. The CDR3 is 13 amino acids. V lost 5 bases to trimming and J lost 7 bases, with 10 bases between them. This CDR3 reads CASRPAGANVLTF. CDR3 bases: TGCGCCAGCAGACCGGCAGGAGCCAACGTCCTGACTTTC.

This clonotype was detected ten times or more. V and J are TRBV12-3 or TRBV12-4 and TRBJ2-1, with a possible D match to TRBD2 (6 bases). This CDR3 has 14 residues. V lost 2 bases, J lost 4 bases, and 9 bases lay in between. The CDR3 reads CASSLKSGYNEQFF. DNA for the CDR3: TGTGCCAGCAGTTTAAAAAGCGGGTACAATGAGCAGTTCTTC.

The table lists this clonotype with many counts. The chain links TRBV5-1 to TRBJ2-1, with 7 bases matching TRBD1. V lost 4 bases, J lost 8 bases, and 18 bases stayed unmatched. Germline V gives CDR1 SGHRS, CDR2 YFSETQ. There are 17 residues in the CDR3. The CDR3: CASSRLWRTQGVHEQFF. CDR3 coding DNA: TGCGCCAGCAGCAGACTCTGGAGGACCCAGGGGGTACATGAGCAGTTCTTC.

This clonotype was recorded at least ten times. This chain uses TRBV28 with TRBJ2-1, with 8 bases aligning to TRBD2. In germline, CDR1 is MDHEN, CDR2 SYDVKM. V lost 4 bases and J lost 0; bases outside the gene matches: 5. The CDR3 consists of 16 residues. The CDR3 loop is CASSSLAASSYNEQFF. The CDR3 DNA sequence: TGTGCCAGCAGTTCACTAGCGGCGAGCTCCTACAATGAGCAGTTCTTC.

This clonotype has just a few counts. The chain joins TRBV10-3 to TRBJ2-7, with 8 bases lining up with TRBD1. The CDR3 loop spans 13 amino acids. Losses at the gene ends were 6 bases for V and 5 bases for J; bases not matched to a gene: 6. In germline, CDR1 is ENHRY, CDR2 SYGVKD. The DNA for the CDR3 is TGTGCCATCAGGCAGGGGGCTGTCAACGAGCAGTACTTC. Translating it yields CAIRQGAVNEQYF.

This clonotype was observed many times. The chain has TRBV28 and TRBJ2-7; D gene unclear. This CDR3 spans 17 amino acids. Per the germline V gene, CDR1 is MDHEN and CDR2 is SYDVKM. Trimming shortened V by 5 bases and J by 0 bases, and 20 bases separated the two germline ends. The CDR3 spells CASSPQSVGHSSYEQYV. CDR3 DNA sequence: TGTGCCAGCAGTCCTCAGTCGGTTGGCCATAGCTCCTACGAGCAGTACGTC.

This clonotype came up many times. This rearrangement joins TRBV5-1 to TRBJ1-2, with 10 bases fitting TRBD1. J was trimmed by 7 bases and V by 7 bases; bases with no gene match: 13. In germline, CDR1 is SGHRS, CDR2 YFSETQ. The CDR3 has 15 residues. The CDR3 sequence is CASGDRGVSLTGYTF. The CDR3 region has the DNA TGCGCCAGCGGGGACAGGGGAGTCTCCCTCACTGGCTACACCTTC.

V is TRBV7-9 and J is TRBJ2-1, with 7 bases that match TRBD2. V gave up 1 base and J gave up 8 bases; unmatched junction bases: 14. Germline CDR1 SEHNR, CDR2 FQNEAQ (reference sequence). CDR3 length: 17 amino acids. In DNA, the CDR3 is TGTGCCAGCAGCTTAGTAGCGGCTAGCGGAGGAGTCTATGAGCAGTTCTTC. Translating it yields CASSLVAASGGVYEQFF. The full variable domain, completed using reference TRBV7-9 and TRBJ2-1, is DTGVSQNPRHKITKRGQNVTFRCDPISEHNRLYWYRQTLGQGPEFLTYFQNEAQLEKSRLLSDRFSAERPKGSFSTLEIQRTEQGDSAMYLCASSLVAASGGVYEQFFGPGTRLTVL.

This clonotype came up many times. V usage is TRBV7-2 and J usage is TRBJ2-1, with 7 bases identical to TRBD1. Germline CDR1 SGHTA, CDR2 FQGNSA. V shed 5 bases, J shed 0 bases, and the junction held 4 bases outside the gene matches. This CDR3 is built from 15 residues. The CDR3 coding sequence is TGTGCCAGCAGCCGGACAGGTCTCTCCTACAATGAGCAGTTCTTC. Translating gives CASSRTGLSYNEQFF. Drawing the rest from reference TRBV7-2 and TRBJ2-1, the complete variable domain is GAGVSQSPSNKVTEKGKDVELRCDPISGHTALYWYRQSLGQGLEFLIYFQGNSAPDKSGLPSDRFSAERTGGSVSTLTIQRTQQEDSAVYLCASSRTGLSYNEQFFGPGTRLTVL.

This clonotype has a count of ten or more. This chain connects TRBV5-1 to TRBJ1-1; the D is unclear. Germline lookup yields CDR1 SGHRS and CDR2 YFSETQ. CDR3 length: 13 amino acids. Trimming pared 2 bases from V and 0 bases from J, leaving 5 bases between. CDR3 sequence: CASSLSVNTEAFF. The CDR3, as DNA: TGCGCCAGCAGCTTATCGGTGAACACTGAAGCTTTCTTT.

This clonotype was counted many times. This chain uses TRBV11-1 with TRBJ2-1, with D perhaps matching TRBD2 (5 bases). V was pared by 4 bases and J by 0 bases, with 19 bases between. There are 18 residues in the CDR3. The germline gives CDR1 SGHAT, CDR2 FQDESV (reference sequence). CDR3 sequence reads: CASSSNQPREISYNEQFF. CDR3 sequence (DNA): TGTGCCAGCAGCTCCAACCAACCTAGGGAGATCTCCTACAATGAGCAGTTCTTC. Full variable domain (rest looked up from reference TRBV11-1 and TRBJ2-1): EAEVAQSPRYKITEKSQAVAFWCDPISGHATLYWYRQILGQGPELLVQFQDESVVDDSQLPKDRFSAERLKGVDSTLKIQPAELGDSAMYLCASSSNQPREISYNEQFFGPGTRLTVL.

This clonotype was counted ten times or more. This chain links TRBV20-1 with TRBJ2-7; a possible D gene is TRBD2 (5 bases). The ends were cut back, 3 bases at V and 7 bases at J, with 22 bases in the middle. Germline V gives CDR1 DFQATT, CDR2 SNEGSKA (reference sequence). This CDR3 has 15 residues. In DNA, the CDR3 is TGCAGTGCTAGGCCCGGAGGATTGAAGGAATTTGAGCAGTACTTC. Encoded protein: CSARPGGLKEFEQYF.

This clonotype came up many times. V and J are TRBV6-6 and TRBJ1-1; no firm D call. The CDR3 covers 12 residues. Germline-derived CDR1 and CDR2 are MNHNY and SVGAGI (reference sequence). Trimming took off 5 bases at V and 7 bases at J, with 11 bases between the two ends. CDR3 sequence: CASSRGPYEAFF. CDR3 nucleotide sequence: TGTGCCAGCAGTCGCGGACCCTATGAAGCTTTCTTT.

This clonotype was counted many times. J is TRBJ1-4 and V is TRBV9; 7 bases agree with TRBD1. V dropped 0 bases and J dropped 5; count of bases not matched to a gene: 7. CDR1 and CDR2 from the germline V gene are SGDLS and YYNGEE. This CDR3 comprises 16 residues. The CDR3 coding sequence is TGTGCCAGCAGCGTAGGAGGGGGCGAGTGGAATGAAAAACTGTTTTTT. It translates to CASSVGGGEWNEKLFF.